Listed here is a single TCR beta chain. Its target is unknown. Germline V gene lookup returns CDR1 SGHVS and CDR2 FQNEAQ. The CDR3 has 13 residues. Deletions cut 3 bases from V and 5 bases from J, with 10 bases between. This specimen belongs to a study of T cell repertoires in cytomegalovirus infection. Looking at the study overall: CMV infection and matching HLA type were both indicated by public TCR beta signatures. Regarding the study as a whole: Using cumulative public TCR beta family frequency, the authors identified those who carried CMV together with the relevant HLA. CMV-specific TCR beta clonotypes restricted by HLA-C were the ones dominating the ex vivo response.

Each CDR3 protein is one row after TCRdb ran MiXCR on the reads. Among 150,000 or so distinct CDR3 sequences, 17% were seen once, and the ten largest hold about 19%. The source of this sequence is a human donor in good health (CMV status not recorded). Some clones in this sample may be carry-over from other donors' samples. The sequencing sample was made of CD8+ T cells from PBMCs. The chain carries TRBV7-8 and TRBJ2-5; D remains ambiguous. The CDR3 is CASSFRRFETQYF. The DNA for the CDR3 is TGTGCCAGCAGCTTTCGGCGGTTTGAGACCCAGTACTTC.